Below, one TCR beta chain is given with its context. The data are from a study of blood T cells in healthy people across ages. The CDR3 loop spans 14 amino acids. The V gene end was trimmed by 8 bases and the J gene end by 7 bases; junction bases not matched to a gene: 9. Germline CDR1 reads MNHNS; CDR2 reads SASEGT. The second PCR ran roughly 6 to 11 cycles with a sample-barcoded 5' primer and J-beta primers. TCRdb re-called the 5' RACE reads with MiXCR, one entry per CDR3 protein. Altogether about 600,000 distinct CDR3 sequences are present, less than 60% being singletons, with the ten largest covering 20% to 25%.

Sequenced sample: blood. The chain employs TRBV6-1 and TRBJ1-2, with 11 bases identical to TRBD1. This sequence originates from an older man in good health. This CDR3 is CASSSGQGVAGYTF. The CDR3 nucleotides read TGTGCCAGCTCGTCGGGACAGGGGGTTGCTGGCTACACCTTC.